This TCR beta chain comes out of a study of blood T cells in healthy people across ages (dated by TCRdb to the mid-2010s). Some background on the complete study: In model experiments, template switching captured about one uniquely barcoded TCR beta cDNA molecule for every two T cells. To track age-related changes in TCR beta repertoire diversity, the study relied on deep sequencing normalized with unique cDNA molecular identifiers. Donors were grouped into four age groups: young (average approximately 15 years), middle-aged (less than 40), aged (over 55) and long-lived (approximately 82). To avoid experimental bias, donors of different ages were randomly spread across the sequencing lanes. For two donors (one aged 18 to 30 and one aged 80 or older), the study analyzed two additional independent replicas of 1 million unique cDNA reads from the same blood draw. What the study reported, not specific to this receptor: There was a strong correlation between observed TCR beta diversity and the percentage of naive T cells measured by flow cytometry. Because profiling used bulk unsorted PBMCs, naive and antigen-experienced compartments could not be compared conclusively. The CMV infection status of donors was not known, potentially confounding age-related changes in expanded clonotypes. Compared with the aged group, more naive CD4+ T cells, fewer expanded clones and increased TCR diversity were shown by the long-lived group, suggesting age selection. Total diversity estimates from one million sequenced T cells were considered lower bounds and underestimates. As age increased, observed TCR beta diversity per million T cells dropped in a roughly linear way, and a significant reduction was already evident by age 40.

V sheds 4 bases and J sheds 2 bases, leaving 15 bases between their ends. The CDR3, cysteine through phenylalanine, is 16 amino acids long. Only the CDR3 part of the read is kept: 48 bases, read in frame from the first base. CDR1 SGHDN and CDR2 FVKESK are derived from the germline V gene. Donors were a few dozen systemically healthy Caucasian individuals from Russia aged roughly 6 to 90 years. Roughly 10 milliliters of peripheral blood were drawn from each donor into EDTA-treated Vacutainer tubes. Ficoll-Paque density-gradient centrifugation was used to isolate PBMCs, with at least 7 million obtained per sample. Trizol reagent was used to extract total RNA from the PBMCs, yielding at least 6 micrograms per sample. For every donor, flow cytometry on a PBMC aliquot measured the percentage of naive CD45RAhigh/CD27high T cells. Comments on this clonotype: Its antigen remains undetermined. No base quality values were provided; no much bigger clone lies one nucleotide off.

Library construction relied on 5' RACE. The run used an Illumina HiSeq 2500. A second PCR of about 7 to 12 cycles was performed with a sample-barcoded 5' primer and a J-beta primer mix. A template-switch 5' adaptor carrying 12 random nucleotides introduced a unique molecular identifier onto each TCR beta cDNA molecule. Each sample yielded at least 3 million CDR3-containing paired-end reads. All of the RNA was converted into first-strand cDNA using the Mint cDNA synthesis kit, with a TRBC-specific oligonucleotide serving as the primer. All cDNA was treated with uracil-DNA glycosylase and then went through a first 18-cycle PCR with the universal primers M1SS and BC2_uni_R. In the authors' own workflow: For normalization, 1 million high-quality reads were randomly selected from each sample, with every read carrying a distinct molecular identifier. Instead of being binned into consensus sequences, reads that shared molecular identifiers were thrown out. MiTCR, set to a Q25 quality threshold and the strictest error-elimination algorithm, was used for CDR3 identification, clonotype clustering and error correction. Lower-bound total TCR beta diversity was estimated with a nonparametric unseen species model using Euler transformation. TCRdb's own reprocessing of the public reads used fastp at Q25 and MiXCR and kept productive beta chains. CDR3 protein duplicates are merged, each entry listing the most common genes and DNA. The V and J calls follow TCRdb's processing rather than the paper's. In all, the sample holds about 1,400,000 distinct CDR3 sequences, and 55% to 75% of those were seen once. The top ten constitute over 6.5% of the sample.

What was sequenced was blood. This sequence uses TRBV14 and TRBJ2-1, and perhaps TRBD2 as D gene, on 6 matching bases. The source of this sequence is a man younger than 35 in good health. This receptor carries the CDR3 CASSRRRREPYNEQFF. The nucleotide sequence is TGTGCCAGCAGCCGCAGGAGGCGGGAACCCTACAATGAGCAGTTCTTC.